This TCR beta chain was obtained from a study of T cell responses to AZD1222 COVID-19 vaccine (dated by TCRdb to about 2021). For the wider study: Because spike-specific TCR depth and breadth did not differ between the two schedules, AZD1222 recipients who got a second dose at roughly 4 weeks were pooled with those who got a second dose at roughly 12 weeks. Trial participants were enrolled into age subgroups of 18-55, 56-69 and 70-plus years, which contained about 160, 30 and 59 TCR-sequenced participants, respectively. TCR sequencing covered about 230 trial participants: 200 to 220 given two doses of AZD1222 and approximately 26 given two doses of MenACWY control vaccine.

For CDR1 and CDR2, the germline V gene lists MNHEY and SVGAGI. Deletion took 2 bases off V and 4 bases off J, with a span of 9 bases between the germline ends. The CDR3 runs 15 residues from the cysteine to the phenylalanine. Only the CDR3 part of the read is kept: 45 bases, read in frame from the first base. Reading the label with the study, this specimen's time point is: baseline before first vaccination. Vaccinee samples were obtained from the UK trials COV001 and COV002, which included a single-blind randomized controlled phase 2/3 trial of AZD1222 (ChAdOx1 nCoV-19) in healthy adults. For TCRbeta chain sequencing, PBMC samples from trial participants were taken at day 0 and at day 28 after the second dose. Results and caveats for the whole study, not just this receptor: Nearly half of unique spike-specific TCRs reportedly recognized epitopes outside regions mutated in the B.1.351 and B.1.1.7 variants. Participants were mostly white British and included more females than males, and it was suggested by the authors that clonal diversity may have been underestimated. Because no samples from the day 14 peak response were available, repertoires could be characterized only after the peak T cell response. CD4 TCRs associated with the vaccine covered the entire spike protein, and the dominant responses were in regions 160-218 and 743-854. A significant rise in spike-specific TCR breadth and depth was observed after two AZD1222 doses relative to day 0 and relative to MenACWY recipients. Conclusions about previously exposed vaccinees were limited because only 5 or 6 AZD1222 recipients were SARS-CoV-2 seropositive at baseline. In the small 56-69-year group, the increase in depth fell short of significance, most likely because of low power.

This clone has a single count. It lacks a known antigen. No much larger clonotype is one base removed from it; base qualities were not supplied. Other DNA sequences of this sample code for an identical CDR3. The CDR3 regions of human TCRbeta chains were analyzed by immunosequencing. The study's processing was this. TCRs in the repertoires were compared against a reference library of SARS-CoV-2-specific TCRs that had been generated with the MIRA antigen-specificity platform. Breadth meant the fraction of unique TCRs that were SARS-CoV-2-associated, whereas depth meant the fraction of total T cells that were SARS-CoV-2-associated. Using the MIRA data, each spike-specific TCR was assigned both to the spike region to which the TCR was reactive and to a CD4 or CD8 class. Log10-transformed breadth and depth values were compared by one-way ANOVA with Sidak's multiple comparisons tests. What TCRdb holds here is the immuneACCESS table cut down to in-frame rearrangements. Part of the clones is not present; checked against another copy, under half of the missing clones reflect an unresolved V gene, and the others are unexplained. Clonal size and the V and J genes are those of that table, whereas D and trimming came from the DNA. This sample lists 90,000 to 130,000 clones; about 90% were detected once. Jointly, the top ten make up approximately 8% of the sample.

The source of this sequence is an adult in good health. The sequencing used peripheral blood, collected on day 0 of AZD1222 vaccination. This chain joins TRBV6-5 to TRBJ1-6, and perhaps TRBD1 as D gene, on 5 matching bases. CDR3 protein: CASSYGGSYNSPLHF. The DNA sequence is TGTGCCAGCAGTTACGGGGGGTCATATAATTCACCCCTCCACTTT.